This T cell receptor beta chain appears in the sequencing data of a study of cytomegalovirus exposure and HLA in healthy donors. Study overall: A subsequent analysis reported that the roughly 130 validation repertoires were produced on the same platform that had also been used for the approximately 700 first-cohort repertoires.

Clones were sequenced by immunoSEQ multiplex PCR, and TCRdb holds only the in-frame ones, with some missing. The table records 95,000 to 150,000 clones, 95% to 97% of them present only once. Donors were drawn from the 120-subject validation cohort, separate from the approximately 700-subject first cohort. This clone was detected only once. Antigen unknown. Study results and limitations: The finding came from a later analysis; first-cohort TCR clusters tended to co-occur in the roughly 110 validation repertoires. Roughly 170 TCR beta chains were listed as cytomegalovirus-associated.

The CDR3 is 16 residues long. Germline V gene data show CDR1 as SGHTA and CDR2 as FQGNSA. Trimming cost V 1 base and J 4 bases; bases outside gene matches: 7. The chain combines TRBV7-2 with TRBJ2-1; 7 bases match TRBD1. This sequence was found in a man younger than 30 in good health and CMV-seronegative. Sequenced: PBMCs. CDR3 in DNA: TGTGCCAGCAGCTTAGATAGGGGGCTCGTGTACAATGAGCAGTTCTTC. Its protein product is CASSLDRGLVYNEQFF.